The clone carrying this T cell receptor (beta chain) was recorded many times. Its antigen is not identified. The data were obtained in a study of T cells after yellow fever vaccination. TCRdb re-derived calls from the 5' RACE reads in MiXCR, one entry per CDR3 protein. The data hold about 320,000 distinct CDR3 sequences, with about 4.5% observed a single time. Study-wide findings and caveats: Researchers report a weaker secondary response that nonetheless peaked faster, day 5 versus 15. Post-booster repertoires contained most primary-vaccination clones again (almost 97% CD4, over 70% CD8).

The V and J ends lost 0 bases and 6 bases respectively, with 11 bases between them. This CDR3 is 15 amino acids long. The V gene's germline CDR1 is LGHNA and CDR2 YSLEER. The TCR sequence derives from a man aged 18 to 30 who received the YFV17D yellow fever vaccine. The sequencing here drew on PBMCs, taken 15 days after the yellow fever booster vaccination. The chain employs TRBV4-3 and TRBJ2-2; possible D gene TRBD1, 6 bases. The CDR3 DNA is TGCGCCAGCAGCCAAGACAGGGGTCTCGCCGGGGAGCTGTTTTTT. Its protein product is CASSQDRGLAGELFF.